The rows below give T cell receptor beta chains drawn from one sample of a study of control samples from healthy donors and cancer patients. Sequencing used immunoSEQ multiplex PCR; TCRdb keeps in-frame clones, though not all of them. The sample carries about 190,000 clones, roughly nine tenths recorded once. Sequencing input: blood. Receptor source: a man aged 30-40 years in good health. Each CDR3 is given with its conserved first and last residue. D genes are given only for firm matches. Only part of the rows carry a size: once, few, many, or a class if the clone is expanded.

TRBD2	-	TRBV18	TRBJ2-1	CASSPPGLAGGVGGEQFF	TGTGCCAGCTCACCACCGGGACTAGCGGGGGGGGTCGGCGGTGAGCAGTTCTTC
-	-	TRBV7-9	TRBJ2-1	CASSTVDEQFF	TGTGCCAGCAGCACGGTCGATGAGCAGTTCTTC
-	-	TRBV3-1/TRBV3-2	TRBJ2-7	CASSQGSSAEQYF	TGTGCCAGCAGCCAAGGGTCCAGTGCCGAGCAGTACTTC
-	-	TRBV5-8	TRBJ1-4	CASKIGGVSFGEKLFF	TGTGCCAGCAAAATAGGGGGGGTGTCTTTCGGTGAAAAACTGTTTTTT
TRBD1	-	TRBV19	TRBJ1-1	CASTRSQGIQNTEAFF	TGTGCCAGTACCCGATCACAGGGGATACAGAACACTGAAGCTTTCTTT
TRBD1	once	TRBV19	TRBJ2-3	CASSVTGANTDTQYF	TGTGCCAGTAGTGTAACAGGGGCCAACACAGATACGCAGTATTTT
-	-	TRBV4-1	TRBJ1-1	CASSQGLRQNTEAFF	TGCGCCAGCAGCCAGGGTCTTCGACAGAACACTGAAGCTTTCTTT
-	-	TRBV29-1	TRBJ2-7	CSVGGHSDSYEQYF	TGCAGCGTTGGGGGGCATAGCGACTCCTACGAGCAGTACTTC
TRBD1	-	TRBV19	TRBJ2-7	CASSQAGGSHEQYF	TGTGCCAGTAGCCAAGCAGGGGGAAGCCACGAGCAGTACTTC
TRBD2	-	TRBV7-6	TRBJ2-3	CASSSPPRGGGRGTDTQYF	TGTGCCAGCAGCTCCCCCCCGAGGGGCGGGGGACGGGGCACAGATACGCAGTATTTT
-	-	TRBV27	TRBJ1-1	CASSAAGNTEAFF	TGTGCCAGCAGTGCGGCAGGAAACACTGAAGCTTTCTTT
-	-	TRBV15	TRBJ1-2	CATSRDHGGYTF	TGTGCCACCAGCAGAGATCATGGCGGCTACACCTTC
-	-	TRBV9	TRBJ2-7	CASSPGGGEQYF	TGTGCCAGCAGCCCAGGAGGGGGCGAGCAGTACTTC
TRBD2	-	TRBV24-1	TRBJ2-1	CATSPRRAGGPTEQFF	TGTGCCACCAGTCCCCGTCGGGCGGGGGGCCCGACCGAGCAGTTCTTC
TRBD2	-	TRBV7-3	TRBJ2-1	CASSTGLAGANNEQFF	TGTGCCAGCAGCACGGGACTAGCGGGGGCCAACAATGAGCAGTTCTTC
-	-	TRBV11-2	TRBJ1-6	CASSLGSGIYSPLHF	TGTGCCAGCAGCTTAGGGTCAGGGATTTATTCACCCCTCCACTTT
-	-	TRBV19	TRBJ1-4	CASSTIIGEKLFF	TGTGCCAGTAGTACGATCATTGGGGAAAAACTGTTTTTT
TRBD1	-	TRBV7-6	TRBJ2-1	CASSLTPQQGSVHEQFF	TGTGCCAGCAGCTTAACGCCGCAACAGGGGTCGGTTCATGAGCAGTTCTTC
-	-	TRBV29-1	TRBJ2-7	CSVVTDSYEQYF	TGCAGCGTTGTAACGGATTCCTACGAGCAGTACTTC
-	once	TRBV2	TRBJ1-4	CATLGHLSSNEKLFF	TGTGCCACCCTGGGACACCTATCTTCTAATGAAAAACTGTTTTTT
-	-	TRBV2	TRBJ1-1	CASSEQGLEAFF	TGTGCCAGCAGTGAACAGGGTCTTGAAGCTTTCTTT
-	once	TRBV11-2	TRBJ2-6	CASSAGLGANVLTF	TGTGCCAGCAGCGCGGGTCTGGGGGCCAACGTCCTGACTTTC
-	-	TRBV12-3/TRBV12-4	TRBJ2-1	CASSPGGYNEQFF	TGTGCCAGCAGCCCCGGGGGATACAATGAGCAGTTCTTC
-	-	TRBV5-6	TRBJ2-6	CASSWRGPGANVLTF	TGTGCCAGCAGCTGGCGGGGGCCTGGGGCCAACGTCCTGACTTTC
-	few	TRBV5-1	TRBJ1-4	CASSLDGNEKLFF	TGCGCCAGCAGCTTGGATGGAAATGAAAAACTGTTTTTT
-	-	TRBV2	TRBJ1-2	CASSVAHGYTF	TGTGCCAGCAGTGTGGCCCATGGCTACACCTTC
TRBD1	once	TRBV5-8	TRBJ1-1	CASSPRQGRLNTEAFF	TGTGCCAGCAGCCCCCGACAGGGGCGACTGAACACTGAAGCTTTCTTT
-	-	TRBV11-3	TRBJ2-1	CASSLGGLLQFF	TGTGCCAGCAGCTTAGGGGGCCTCCTTCAGTTCTTC
-	-	TRBV7-9	TRBJ1-1	CASSTGEGAFF	TGTGCCAGCAGCACGGGGGAGGGAGCTTTCTTT
-	-	TRBV12-5	TRBJ2-7	CASGNSRYEQYF	TGTGCTAGTGGCAATAGTCGATACGAGCAGTACTTC
-	-	TRBV6-5	TRBJ1-1	CASSYGPTGGTEAFF	TGTGCCAGCAGTTACGGCCCAACAGGAGGAACTGAAGCTTTCTTT
-	few	TRBV7-6	TRBJ1-6	CASSFTGLDNSPLHF	TGTGCCAGCAGCTTTACAGGCCTTGACAATTCACCCCTCCACTTT
-	-	TRBV6-1	TRBJ1-1	CASSDSQRNTEAFF	TGTGCCAGCAGTGATAGCCAGAGAAACACTGAAGCTTTCTTT
-	-	TRBV20-1	TRBJ2-4	CSARDKASQYF	TGCAGTGCTAGAGATAAAGCCAGCCAGTACTTC
-	-	TRBV11-2	TRBJ1-2	CASSSSGANYGYTF	TGTGCCAGCAGCTCGTCGGGGGCGAACTATGGCTACACCTTC
-	-	TRBV10-1	TRBJ1-1	CASSESGNTEAFF	TGCGCCAGCAGTGAGTCAGGGAACACTGAAGCTTTCTTT